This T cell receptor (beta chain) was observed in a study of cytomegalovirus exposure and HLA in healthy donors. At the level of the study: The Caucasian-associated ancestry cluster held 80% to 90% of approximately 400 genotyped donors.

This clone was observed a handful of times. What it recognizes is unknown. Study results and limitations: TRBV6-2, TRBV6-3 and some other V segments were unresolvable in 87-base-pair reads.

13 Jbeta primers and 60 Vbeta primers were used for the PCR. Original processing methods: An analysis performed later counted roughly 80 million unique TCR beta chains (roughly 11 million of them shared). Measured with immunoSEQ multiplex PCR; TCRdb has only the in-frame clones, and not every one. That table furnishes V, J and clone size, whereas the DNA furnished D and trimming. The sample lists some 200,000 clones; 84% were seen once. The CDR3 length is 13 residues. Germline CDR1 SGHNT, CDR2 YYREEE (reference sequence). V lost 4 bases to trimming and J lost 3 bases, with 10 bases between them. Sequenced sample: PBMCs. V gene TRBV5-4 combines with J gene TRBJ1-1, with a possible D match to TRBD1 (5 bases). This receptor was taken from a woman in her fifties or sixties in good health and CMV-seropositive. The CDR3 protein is CASSRGVDTEAFF. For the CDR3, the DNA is TGTGCCAGCAGCCGGGGGGTGGACACTGAAGCTTTCTTT.